The present TCR beta chain was sequenced within a study of T-cell memory formation after mild COVID-19. Study-level points and caveats: Whereas later expanders leaned CD4+, clones contracting day 15 to 85 showed a balanced CD4/CD8 makeup.

There are 15 residues in the CDR3. From germline, CDR1 is SGHVS and CDR2 FQNEAQ. Worth noting for this clonotype: Its antigen is unknown. The junction differs from germline at one of its ends, possibly a read error.

TCRdb redid the calling of the 5' RACE reads with MiXCR, one entry per CDR3 protein. The top ten clones hold 8.5% to 10% of a sample with 350,000 to 450,000 distinct CDR3 sequences, about 24% of them seen once. This sequence joins TRBV7-8 and TRBJ1-2, with 10 positions matching TRBD1. Sequencing was done on a sample of PBMCs or a T cell subset sorted from them (not recorded which). The clonotype comes from an adult woman who had mild COVID-19 (a few samples of this study predate the infection). Cell type and time point are not known. As DNA, the CDR3 is TGTGCCAGCAGCTTAGTTGGGACAGGGGACTACGGCTACACCTTC. Protein sequence: CASSLVGTGDYGYTF.